This TCR beta chain was recovered during a study of T cells during gluten challenge in celiac disease (dated by TCRdb to about 2017). With regard to the full study: Blood was collected at baseline, day 6 and day 14 of the challenge, and duodenal biopsies at baseline and day 14. On the Illumina MiSeq, single-cell libraries were sequenced paired-end 250 bp and bulk libraries were sequenced paired-end 300 bp.

The CDR3 holds 13 amino acids from the cysteine to the phenylalanine. Of all the DNA, just the CDR3 is kept, 39 bases in frame from base 1. The germline V gene (reference sequence) supplies CDR1 DFQATT and CDR2 SNEGSKA. As regards this clonotype: Germline and junction disagree at one end, which may indicate a read error.

The receptor library was made with 5' RACE. Instrument used: Illumina MiSeq. Bulk TCR libraries were prepared with a modified SMART protocol. On the authors' methods: Selected pRESTO steps were used for read preprocessing, and IMGT/HighV-QUEST was used to assign V, D, J genes and CDR3 junctions. A bulk sequence was kept only when it showed up in at least two replicates with 10 or more cumulative reads. In samples with more than 20 cells, repertoire diversity was estimated using an undersampling-corrected Shannon index. TCRdb reworked the public reads: Q25 trimming with fastp, MiXCR clone assembly, productive beta chains retained. Here each entry gathers all rows of one CDR3 protein and keeps the most common genes and DNA. TCRdb assigned the V and J calls; the authors' analysis was not used. This sample is represented by some 200 distinct CDR3 sequences; around 19% of them were singletons. The ten most abundant clones make up less than 70% of the sample.

For blood cells, the gate was set on tetramer-binding CD4+ effector-memory gut-homing T cells, defined as CD3+, CD45RA-, CD62L- and integrin beta7+, with lineage markers excluded. To study recall of gluten-specific T cells, treated celiac disease patients who were on a gluten-free diet went through a 14-day oral dietary gluten challenge. Cells were sorted on an Aria II cell sorter as single cells, and also in bulk when tetramer-positive cells were relatively numerous. Before staining, peripheral blood mononuclear cells were isolated using Ficoll density gradient centrifugation and then cryopreserved. Before tetramer-binding CD4+ T cells were sorted, thawed cells were stained with a pool of PE-conjugated HLA-DQ:gluten tetramers presenting immunodominant gluten epitopes. After staining with HLA-DQ:gluten tetramers, blood samples were enriched using a tetramer-based method. General study outcomes and caveats: The circulating gluten-specific T cells hit their peak on day 6, and the day-6 repertoire seemed to be made up largely of expanded preexisting memory clonotypes. Increased clonal expansion on day 6 was shown by a lower sample-corrected Shannon diversity of circulating gluten-specific T cells. Bulk sequencing of challenge samples was performed for only a couple of patients with many gluten-specific T cells. Across the 7 patients, roughly 12-44% of single-cell TCR-alpha/beta clonotypes seen at the latest time point had also been present at baseline, compared with roughly 51-55% in the bulk data.

This TCR was recovered from a male donor with celiac disease. The sample here was gluten-specific CD4+ T cells sorted from blood using tetramers, taken at baseline or on day 6, 14 or 28 of gluten challenge (not recorded which). The chain was built from TRBV20-1 and TRBJ1-5, with the D gene too uncertain to name. At the DNA level, the sequence is TGCAGTGCTTCACGCCAGGCCGATCACCCCCAGCATTTT. This translates into CSASRQADHPQHF.